These 26 T cell receptor beta chains originate from one sample sequenced in a study of OX40 agonist ivuxolimab in advanced cancers. Generated by immunoSEQ multiplex PCR, the TCRdb table keeps only in-frame clones and is missing some. The sample lists 45,000 to 65,000 clones; around 82% were seen once. The source was CD4+ or CD8+ T cells sorted from blood, collected in a trial of the OX40 agonist ivuxolimab. The receptors were sampled from an adult with an advanced solid tumor such as melanoma, head and neck, liver or kidney cancer.

This sequence joins TRBV7-2 and TRBJ1-3; the D is unclear. This CDR3 is built from 14 residues. CDR1 and CDR2 (germline): SGHTA, FQGNSA. V was clipped by 0 bases and J by 0 bases, with 3 bases between them. As DNA, the CDR3 is TGTGCCAGCAGCTTAGCATTCTCTGGAAACACCATATATTTT. The encoded protein is CASSLAFSGNTIYF.

The J gene is TRBJ1-2, the V gene TRBV6-5; 7 nucleotides line up with TRBD1. The J segment lost 3 bases and the V segment lost 1 base, leaving 2 bases of the junction unmatched. The CDR3 is 14 residues long. The germline CDR1 and CDR2 sequences are MNHEY and SVGAGI. The CDR3 DNA follows: TGTGCCAGCAGTTACTATACAGGGGACTATGGCTACACCTTC. Its translation is CASSYYTGDYGYTF.

This clone appeared a few times. The rearrangement joins TRBV27 to TRBJ2-6; unclear D gene. The length of the CDR3 is 15 residues. From germline, CDR1 is MNHEY and CDR2 SMNVEV (reference sequence). The V end lost 5 bases, the J end lost 2 bases, and 10 bases lay between the germline ends. The CDR3 DNA reads TGTGCCAGCAGTCACGGACCTGCTGGGGCCAACGTCCTGACTTTC. Its translation: CASSHGPAGANVLTF.

The V call is TRBV4-1, the J call TRBJ2-1, with D possibly matching TRBD2 (7 bases). The CDR3 has 13 residues. CDR1 and CDR2 (germline): MGHRA, YSYEKL. V was pared by 8 bases and J by 8 bases, with 16 bases between. CDR3 in amino acids: CASGAPRGHEQFF. The CDR3 nucleotides read TGCGCCAGCGGAGCCCCGCGGGGGCATGAGCAGTTCTTC.

The J gene is TRBJ1-1, the V gene TRBV4-1; D gene uncertain. Germline-derived CDR1 and CDR2 are MGHRA and YSYEKL. Trimming took off 1 base at V and 10 bases at J, with 16 bases between the two ends. The CDR3 contains 14 residues. In DNA, the CDR3 is TGCGCCAGCAGCCAAGTTGGGGTTCAATTCACAGCTTTCTTT. Translation gives CASSQVGVQFTAFF.

The sample holds one count of this clone. CDR3 DNA sequence: TGTGCCAGCAGCTTGGGAGGGGTATTGAGTTCACCCCTCCACTTT. Its protein product is CASSLGGVLSSPLHF. The V gene is TRBV5-8, the J gene TRBJ1-6; perhaps TRBD1 as D (5 bases). V shed 0 bases and J shed 9 bases, with 13 bases lying between them. The CDR3 spans 15 residues. Germline V gives CDR1 SGHTS, CDR2 YDEGEE.

A few counts support this clone. J is TRBJ2-7 and V is TRBV2; the D is unclear. CDR3 length: 11 residues. V was pared by 6 bases and J by 4 bases, with 7 bases between. Germline V gives CDR1 SNHLY, CDR2 FYNNEI. CDR3 nucleotide sequence: TGTGCCAGCAGCAAAGGTTACGAGCAGTACTTC. As protein: CASSKGYEQYF. Full variable domain (missing parts from reference TRBV2 and TRBJ2-7): EPEVTQTPSHQVTQMGQEVILRCVPISNHLYFYWYRQILGQKVEFLVSFYNNEISEKSEIFDDQFSVERPDGSNFTLKIRSTKLEDSAMYFCASSKGYEQYFGPGTRLTVT.

This sequence joins TRBV11-3 and TRBJ1-1, with D hard to call. CDR3 length equals 13 residues. V gave up 2 bases and J gave up 1 base, with 5 bases separating them. The germline CDR1 and CDR2 sequences are SGHNT and YENEEA. The CDR3 loop is CASSLHRNTEAFF. For the CDR3, the DNA is TGTGCCAGCAGCTTACACAGGAACACTGAAGCTTTCTTT.

The chain uses TRBV11-2 and TRBJ2-7, with TRBD2 matching over 7 bases. V lost 5 bases, J lost 1 base, and 8 bases stayed unmatched. The CDR3 sequence is 15 residues long. Germline V gives CDR1 SGHAT, CDR2 FQNNGV. In DNA, the CDR3 is TGTGCCAGCAGCCCAGCGGCGGGGGAATCCTACGAGCAGTACTTC. Translation gives CASSPAAGESYEQYF.

This rearrangement joins TRBV10-1 to TRBJ1-2; 9 bases are a match to TRBD1. The germline V gene encodes CDR1 WNHNN and CDR2 SYGVQD (reference sequence). CDR3 length equals 15 residues. V lost 11 bases to trimming and J lost 3 bases; unmatched junction nucleotides: 13. The CDR3 DNA reads as TGCGCCCCAGGGGGGACAGGGCCTTGGTACTATGGCTACACCTTC. Its translation: CAPGGTGPWYYGYTF.

V usage is TRBV9 and J usage is TRBJ2-5, with 7 bases matching TRBD1. The end of the DNA is better explained by TRBJ2-7, so the J call may be wrong. The CDR3 totals 15 residues. CDR1 is SGDLS and CDR2 is YYNGEE in the germline V gene. The CDR3, as DNA: TGTGCCAGCAGCCTCCATTGGGACAGCCCCTACGAGCAGTACTTC. Amino acids: CASSLHWDSPYEQYF.

The chain has TRBV10-2 and TRBJ1-6, with 8 bases aligning to TRBD1. The CDR3 totals 13 residues. J was trimmed by 8 bases and V by 6 bases; bases with no gene match: 3. Germline values: CDR1 WSHSY, CDR2 SAAADI. CDR3 amino acids: CASRGTGDSPLHF. CDR3 nucleotide sequence: TGCGCCAGCAGGGGGACAGGAGATTCACCCCTCCACTTT.

The table lists this clone with a few counts. The gene calls are TRBV7-2 and TRBJ2-3; D gene uncertain. This CDR3 spans 14 amino acids. The germline V and J ends were trimmed by 5 bases and 6 bases, with 15 bases remaining between them. CDR1 and CDR2 (germline): SGHTA, FQGNSA. The CDR3 nucleotides read TGTGCCAGCAGCCCGGAGCAGGCCTCGGATACGCAGTATTTT. Translating it yields CASSPEQASDTQYF.

The rearrangement links TRBV11-3 to TRBJ2-3; D call uncertain. Trimming shortened V by 0 bases and J by 3 bases, and 7 bases separated the two germline ends. The CDR3 runs 14 residues. Germline V gene sequence: CDR1 SGHNT, CDR2 YENEEA. The CDR3 loop reads CASSLDPTTDTQYF. CDR3 DNA: TGTGCCAGCAGCTTAGACCCGACGACAGATACGCAGTATTTT.

V is TRBV7-9 and J is TRBJ2-3, with TRBD2 matching over 9 bases. Losses at the gene ends were 5 bases for V and 2 bases for J; bases not matched to a gene: 2. The germline CDR1 and CDR2 sequences are SEHNR and FQNEAQ (reference sequence). The CDR3 has 14 residues. The CDR3 region has the DNA TGTGCCAGCAGCCCGGGACTAGCCACAGATACGCAGTATTTT. Residues: CASSPGLATDTQYF.

The V call is TRBV19, the J call TRBJ2-1; 9 positions match TRBD1. The CDR3 consists of 18 residues. V shed 3 bases and J 0 bases; nucleotides not matched to a gene: 9. Germline CDR1 LNHDA, CDR2 SQIVND (reference sequence). The CDR3 DNA reads as TGTGCCAGTAGTATCGGTACAGGGGGCCTGAGCTCCTACAATGAGCAGTTCTTC. This encodes CASSIGTGGLSSYNEQFF.

The chain is built from TRBV27 and TRBJ2-5; no clear D gene. V was pared by 6 bases and J by 4 bases, with 9 bases between. CDR3 size: 12 residues. CDR1 and CDR2 (germline): MNHEY, SMNVEV (reference sequence). The CDR3 nucleotides read TGTGCCAGCAGCCGCACCGGAGAGACCCAGTACTTC. Translated: CASSRTGETQYF.

The chain employs TRBV6-6 and TRBJ1-6, with TRBD1 as a possible D gene (6 bases). Germline V lookup: CDR1 MNHNY, CDR2 SVGAGI (reference sequence). CDR3 length equals 14 residues. The ends were cut back, 2 bases at V and 7 bases at J, with 9 bases in the middle. The CDR3 DNA sequence: TGTGCCAGCAGTTACAACAGGGAGAATTCACCCCTCCACTTT. The encoded protein is CASSYNRENSPLHF.

This sequence joins TRBV28 and TRBJ1-5; D uncertain. There are 12 residues in the CDR3. Germline loops: CDR1 MDHEN, CDR2 SYDVKM. V was pared by 5 bases and J by 13 bases, with 15 bases between. The CDR3 DNA reads TGTGCCAGCAGTCCTCGACGACCGGTACAGCATTTT. It codes for CASSPRRPVQHF.

The gene calls are TRBV28 and TRBJ2-1, with a possible D match to TRBD1 (6 bases). Germline CDR1 is MDHEN and CDR2 is SYDVKM. The CDR3 is made up of 17 amino acids. Trimming cost V 3 bases and J 0 bases, with 15 bases left between them. CDR3 residues: CASSFLTGLSSYNEQFF. The CDR3 nucleotides read TGTGCCAGCAGTTTTCTGACAGGTCTGAGCTCCTACAATGAGCAGTTCTTC.

This sequence joins TRBV28 and TRBJ2-5; D is undetermined. Deletions cut 2 bases from V and 6 bases from J, with 7 bases between. The germline CDR1 and CDR2 sequences are MDHEN and SYDVKM. The CDR3 runs 12 residues. The CDR3 loop reads CASSLTLKTQYF. CDR3 bases: TGTGCCAGCAGTTTAACGTTGAAGACCCAGTACTTC. Variable domain in full (rest from reference TRBV28 and TRBJ2-5): DVKVTQSSRYLVKRTGEKVFLECVQDMDHENMFWYRQDPGLGLRLIYFSYDVKMKEKGDIPEGYSVSREKKERFSLILESASTNQTSMYLCASSLTLKTQYFGPGTRLLVL.

The chain combines TRBV28 with TRBJ1-4; TRBD1 aligns across 7 bases. Germline V lookup: CDR1 MDHEN, CDR2 SYDVKM. This CDR3 is 14 amino acids long. Trimming cost V 2 bases and J 11 bases; bases outside gene matches: 8. CDR3 amino acids: CASSLDRERLKLFF. Written as DNA, the CDR3 is TGTGCCAGCAGTTTAGACAGGGAGAGACTCAAACTGTTTTTT.

This chain links TRBV6-5 with TRBJ2-5; tentatively, D is TRBD1 (5 bases). The CDR3 spans 14 residues. Germline V CDR1 and CDR2: MNHEY, SVGAGI. V was trimmed by 4 bases and J by 0 bases, leaving 9 bases between them. CDR3 nucleotides: TGTGCCAGCAGTTTAAACAGGAACCAAGAGACCCAGTACTTC. It is translated as CASSLNRNQETQYF.

In this sample, this clone turned up once. This chain connects TRBV7-2 to TRBJ1-3, with D perhaps TRBD1 (6 bases). Germline assignment: CDR1 SGHTA and CDR2 FQGNSA. This CDR3 has 17 residues. The V end lost 5 bases, the J end lost 0 bases, and 17 bases lay between the germline ends. The CDR3 spells CASSRIGTSNSGNTIYF. In DNA form, the CDR3 reads TGTGCCAGCAGCCGGATCGGGACATCCAACTCTGGAAACACCATATATTTT.

The chain couples TRBV11-2 to TRBJ2-6; TRBD1 aligns across 9 bases. CDR3 length equals 17 residues. The germline V gene has CDR1 SGHAT and CDR2 FQNNGV. V was clipped by 3 bases and J by 4 bases; unmatched bases: 7. CDR3 protein: CASSFLQGAGGANVLTF. Here the CDR3 DNA reads TGTGCCAGCAGCTTCCTACAGGGGGCGGGAGGGGCCAACGTCCTGACTTTC.

This clone was detected a few times. The J gene is TRBJ1-5, the V gene TRBV19; 8 bases agree with TRBD1. Trimming cost V 7 bases and J 5 bases; bases outside gene matches: 4. The germline V gene has CDR1 LNHDA and CDR2 SQIVND (reference sequence). This CDR3 comprises 13 residues. CDR3 nucleotide sequence: TGTGCCAGTACTGGACAGGGTGATCAGCCCCAGCATTTT. Translated, it gives CASTGQGDQPQHF.